This TCR beta chain is from a study of blood T cells in healthy people across ages. The CDR3 is made up of 14 amino acids. CDR1 SNHLY and CDR2 FYNNEI come from the germline V gene. Trimming cost V 3 bases and J 1 base, with 9 bases left between them. Primers used in a second PCR of roughly 6 to 11 cycles were a sample-barcoded 5' primer and a J-beta primer mix. Sequencing yielded, for each sample, at least 2.5 million paired-end reads carrying CDR3. One entry per CDR3 protein results from TCRdb running MiXCR on the 5' RACE reads. The table has about 1 million distinct CDR3 sequences, around 25% seen once. Isolated PBMCs totaled at least 7 million in each sample. These same records also appear under a second study, on T cells of mothers and their children.

The receptor was isolated from a girl aged 2-15 years in good health. The chain joins TRBV2 to TRBJ2-5, with D possibly TRBD2 on 5 matching bases. The specimen sequenced was blood. The CDR3 spells CASSEGGLQETQYF. CDR3 DNA sequence: TGTGCCAGCAGTGAGGGTGGACTCCAAGAGACCCAGTACTTC.